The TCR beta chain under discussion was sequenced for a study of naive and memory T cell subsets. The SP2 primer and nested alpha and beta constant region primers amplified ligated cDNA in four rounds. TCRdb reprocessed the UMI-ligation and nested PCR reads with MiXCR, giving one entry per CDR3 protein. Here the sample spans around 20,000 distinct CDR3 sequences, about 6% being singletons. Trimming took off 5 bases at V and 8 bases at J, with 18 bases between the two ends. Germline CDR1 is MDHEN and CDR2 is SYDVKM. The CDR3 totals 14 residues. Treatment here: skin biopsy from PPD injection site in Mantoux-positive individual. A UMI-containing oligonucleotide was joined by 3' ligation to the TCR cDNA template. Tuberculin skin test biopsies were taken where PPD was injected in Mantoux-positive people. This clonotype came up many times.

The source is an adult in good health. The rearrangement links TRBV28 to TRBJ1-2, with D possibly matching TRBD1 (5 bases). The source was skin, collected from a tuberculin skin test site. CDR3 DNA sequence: TGTGCCAGCAGTCCCTCCCTTACGGGGCGCGGCTACACCTTC. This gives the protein CASSPSLTGRGYTF.